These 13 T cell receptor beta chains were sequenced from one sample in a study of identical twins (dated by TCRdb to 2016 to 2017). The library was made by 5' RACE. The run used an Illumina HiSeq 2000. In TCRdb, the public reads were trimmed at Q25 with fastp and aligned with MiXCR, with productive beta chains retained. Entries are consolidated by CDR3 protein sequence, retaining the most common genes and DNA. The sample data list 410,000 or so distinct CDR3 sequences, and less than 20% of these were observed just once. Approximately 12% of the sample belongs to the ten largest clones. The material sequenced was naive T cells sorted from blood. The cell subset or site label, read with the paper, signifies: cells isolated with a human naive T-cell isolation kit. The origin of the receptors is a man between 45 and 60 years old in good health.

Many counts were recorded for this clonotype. The CDR3 coding sequence is TGTGCCAGCAGCCTAGGACTTAGCACAGATACGCAGTATTTT. Its translation: CASSLGLSTDTQYF. The chain is built from TRBV3-1 and TRBJ2-3, with D tentatively TRBD2 (5 bases). The CDR3 runs to 14 residues. Trimming removed 4 bases at V and 0 bases at J, with 8 bases between. CDR1 is LGHDT, CDR2 YNNKEL, per germline (reference sequence).

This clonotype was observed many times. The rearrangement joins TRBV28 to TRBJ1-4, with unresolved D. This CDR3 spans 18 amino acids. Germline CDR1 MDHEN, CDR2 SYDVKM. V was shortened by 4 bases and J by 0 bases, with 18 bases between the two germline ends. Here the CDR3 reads CASSWAMVGDATNEKLFF. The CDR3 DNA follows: TGTGCCAGCAGTTGGGCAATGGTCGGAGATGCAACTAATGAAAAACTGTTTTTT.

CDR3 amino acids: CSAQTSGGYNEQFF. The CDR3 coding sequence is TGCAGTGCGCAGACTAGCGGAGGCTACAATGAGCAGTTCTTC. The chain uses TRBV20-1 and TRBJ2-1, with 9 bases identical to TRBD2. CDR3 size: 14 residues. The V gene end was trimmed by 6 bases and the J gene end by 3 bases; junction bases not matched to a gene: 6. Germline loops: CDR1 DFQATT, CDR2 SNEGSKA (reference sequence).

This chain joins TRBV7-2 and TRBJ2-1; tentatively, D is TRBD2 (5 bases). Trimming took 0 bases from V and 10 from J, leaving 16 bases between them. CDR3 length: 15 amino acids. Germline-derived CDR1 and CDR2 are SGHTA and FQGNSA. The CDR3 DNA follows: TGTGCCAGCAGCTTAGCGCGTGTCCGGAGGCTAGAGCAGTTCTTC. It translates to CASSLARVRRLEQFF.

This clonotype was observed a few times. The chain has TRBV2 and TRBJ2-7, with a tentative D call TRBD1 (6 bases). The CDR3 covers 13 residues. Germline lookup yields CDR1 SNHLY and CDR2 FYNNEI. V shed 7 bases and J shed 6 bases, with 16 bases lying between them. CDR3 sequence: CASKGSGDGEQYF. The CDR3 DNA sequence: TGTGCCAGCAAAGGGTCAGGGGACGGCGAGCAGTACTTC.

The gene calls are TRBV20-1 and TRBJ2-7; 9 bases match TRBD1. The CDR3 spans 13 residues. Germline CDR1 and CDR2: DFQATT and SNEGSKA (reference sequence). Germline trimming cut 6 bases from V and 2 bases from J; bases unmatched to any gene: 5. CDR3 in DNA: TGCAGTGCCAGGACAGGGGACCCCTACGAGCAGTACTTC. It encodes CSARTGDPYEQYF.

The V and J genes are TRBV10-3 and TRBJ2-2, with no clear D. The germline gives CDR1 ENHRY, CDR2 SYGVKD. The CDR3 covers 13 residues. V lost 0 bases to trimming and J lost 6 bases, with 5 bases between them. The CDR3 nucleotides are TGTGCCATCAGTGAGTCGGTATCCGGGGAGCTGTTTTTT. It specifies CAISESVSGELFF.

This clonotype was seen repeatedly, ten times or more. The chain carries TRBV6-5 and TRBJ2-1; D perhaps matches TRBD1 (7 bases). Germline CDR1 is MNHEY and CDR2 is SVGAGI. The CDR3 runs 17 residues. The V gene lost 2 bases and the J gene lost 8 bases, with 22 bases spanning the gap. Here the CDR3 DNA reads TGTGCCAGCAGTTACCCGGGCCCCCAGGGGGAGGTGGATGAGCAGTTCTTC. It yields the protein CASSYPGPQGEVDEQFF.

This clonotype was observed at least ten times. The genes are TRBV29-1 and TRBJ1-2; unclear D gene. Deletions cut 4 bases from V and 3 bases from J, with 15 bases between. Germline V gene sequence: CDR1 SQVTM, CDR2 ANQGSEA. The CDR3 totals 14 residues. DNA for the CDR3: TGCAGCGTTGTTTTCGGGAATGGGGACTATGGCTACACCTTC. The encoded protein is CSVVFGNGDYGYTF.

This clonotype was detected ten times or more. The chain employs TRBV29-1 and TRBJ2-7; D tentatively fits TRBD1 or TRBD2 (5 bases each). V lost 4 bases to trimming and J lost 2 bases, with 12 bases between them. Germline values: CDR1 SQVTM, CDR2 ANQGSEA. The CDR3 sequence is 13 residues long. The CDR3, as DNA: TGCAGCGTTGCGAAGAGAGGGGCCTACGAGCAGTACTTC. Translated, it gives CSVAKRGAYEQYF.

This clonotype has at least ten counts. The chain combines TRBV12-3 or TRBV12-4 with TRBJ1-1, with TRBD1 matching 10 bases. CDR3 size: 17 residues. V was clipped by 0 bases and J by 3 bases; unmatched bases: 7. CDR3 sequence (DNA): TGTGCCAGCAGTTTAGCCCGAGGGACAGGGGAGGACACTGAAGCTTTCTTT. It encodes CASSLARGTGEDTEAFF.

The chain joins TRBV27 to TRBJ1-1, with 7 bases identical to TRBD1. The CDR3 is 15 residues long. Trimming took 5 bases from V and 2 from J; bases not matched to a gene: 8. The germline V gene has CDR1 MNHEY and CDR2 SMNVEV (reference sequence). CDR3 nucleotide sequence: TGTGCCAGCAGTCCTCGCGGGACAGCAAACACTGAAGCTTTCTTT. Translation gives CASSPRGTANTEAFF.

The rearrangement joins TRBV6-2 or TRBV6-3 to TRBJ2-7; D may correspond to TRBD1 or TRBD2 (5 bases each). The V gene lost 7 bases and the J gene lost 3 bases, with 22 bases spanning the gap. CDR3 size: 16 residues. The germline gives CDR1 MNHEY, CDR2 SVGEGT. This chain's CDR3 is CASNRDRPQGYYEQYF. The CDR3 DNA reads TGTGCCAGCAACCGGGACCGCCCTCAGGGATACTACGAGCAGTACTTC.